The rows below give T cell receptor beta chains drawn from one sample of a study of cytotoxic CD8 clonotypes in ibrutinib-treated CLL. Sequencing was performed with immunoSEQ multiplex PCR; in TCRdb, only in-frame clones are kept and a portion is missing. This table holds more than 300,000 clones, around four fifths found once. The material was PBMCs, obtained before ibrutinib treatment. The receptors here all came from a human donor with chronic lymphocytic leukemia. The CDR3 runs from the conserved cysteine through the conserved F or W. D genes are given only for firm matches.

CDR3 protein: CASSPPLAEYEQYF
CDR3 DNA: TGTGCCAGCAGTCCCCCTCTAGCGGAGTACGAGCAGTACTTC
J gene: TRBJ2-7
D gene: TRBD2
CDR3 length: 14
V gene: TRBV28

CDR3 protein: CACSGSYNEQFF
CDR3 DNA: TGTGCCTGTAGCGGGAGCTACAATGAGCAGTTCTTC
J gene: TRBJ2-1
D gene: TRBD2
CDR3 length: 12
V gene: TRBV30

CDR3 protein: CASSLLAGVSYEQYF
CDR3 DNA: TGTGCCAGCAGTTTACTAGCGGGAGTCTCCTACGAGCAGTACTTC
J gene: TRBJ2-7
D gene: TRBD2
CDR3 length: 15
V gene: TRBV6-5

CDR3 protein: CASRADDTIYF
CDR3 DNA: TGTGCCAGCAGAGCAGACGACACCATATATTTT
J gene: TRBJ1-3
D gene: NA
CDR3 length: 11
V gene: TRBV2

CDR3 protein: CASSLVSLGEQYF
CDR3 DNA: TGTGCCAGCAGCTTGGTCTCCTTGGGGGAGCAGTACTTC
J gene: TRBJ2-7
D gene: NA
CDR3 length: 13
V gene: TRBV5-4

CDR3 protein: CASGVATYEQYF
CDR3 DNA: TGTGCCAGCGGTGTCGCCACCTACGAGCAGTACTTC
J gene: TRBJ2-7
D gene: NA
CDR3 length: 12
V gene: TRBV2

CDR3 protein: CASSLGHLLAGNTIYF
CDR3 DNA: TGTGCCAGCAGCTTAGGGCACCTCCTTGCAGGAAACACCATATATTTT
J gene: TRBJ1-3
D gene: NA
CDR3 length: 16
V gene: TRBV7-2

CDR3 protein: CASSQGGVGLAGNNEQFF
CDR3 DNA: TGCGCCAGCAGCCAGGGAGGAGTTGGACTAGCGGGGAACAATGAGCAGTTCTTC
J gene: TRBJ2-1
D gene: TRBD2
CDR3 length: 18
V gene: TRBV4-3

CDR3 protein: CASSFTGYPYNEQFF
CDR3 DNA: TGTGCCAGCAGCTTTACAGGGTACCCCTACAATGAGCAGTTCTTC
J gene: TRBJ2-1
D gene: NA
CDR3 length: 15
V gene: TRBV11-2

CDR3 protein: CASLQGVETEAFF
CDR3 DNA: TGTGCCAGCCTGCAGGGAGTAGAGACTGAAGCTTTCTTT
J gene: TRBJ1-1
D gene: NA
CDR3 length: 13
V gene: TRBV21-1

CDR3 protein: CASGVDREAEKLFF
CDR3 DNA: TGCGCCAGCGGGGTGGACAGGGAAGCTGAAAAACTGTTTTTT
J gene: TRBJ1-4
D gene: TRBD1
CDR3 length: 14
V gene: TRBV5-1

CDR3 protein: CAWQLAGLSYEQYF
CDR3 DNA: TGTGCCTGGCAACTAGCGGGACTCTCCTACGAGCAGTACTTC
J gene: TRBJ2-7
D gene: TRBD2
CDR3 length: 14
V gene: TRBV30

CDR3 protein: CASSFRTKGNEQFF
CDR3 DNA: TGTGCCAGCAGCTTCCGGACTAAAGGCAATGAGCAGTTCTTC
J gene: TRBJ2-1
D gene: NA
CDR3 length: 14
V gene: TRBV7-2

CDR3 protein: CAWSACRDQGACEQYF
CDR3 DNA: TGTGCCTGGAGTGCCTGCCGCGATCAGGGGGCCTGCGAGCAGTACTTC
J gene: TRBJ2-7
D gene: TRBD1
CDR3 length: 16
V gene: TRBV30

CDR3 protein: CASSRDGGIYEQYF
CDR3 DNA: TGTGCCAGCAGCCGGGACGGCGGAATCTACGAGCAGTACTTC
J gene: TRBJ2-7
D gene: NA
CDR3 length: 14
V gene: TRBV5-3

CDR3 protein: CAISVNRGNTEAFF
CDR3 DNA: TGTGCCATCAGTGTTAACAGGGGGAACACTGAAGCTTTCTTT
J gene: TRBJ1-1
D gene: TRBD1
CDR3 length: 14
V gene: TRBV10-3

CDR3 protein: CASSDSGGQGRTGELFF
CDR3 DNA: TGTGCCAGCAGTGACTCAGGAGGGCAGGGAAGGACCGGGGAGCTGTTTTTT
J gene: TRBJ2-2
D gene: NA
CDR3 length: 17
V gene: TRBV6-4

CDR3 protein: CATSRVGVHEQYF
CDR3 DNA: TGTGCCACCAGCAGAGTGGGGGTTCACGAGCAGTACTTC
J gene: TRBJ2-7
D gene: NA
CDR3 length: 13
V gene: TRBV15

CDR3 protein: CASSLQGSEQYF
CDR3 DNA: TGCGCCAGCAGCTTGCAGGGCAGCGAGCAGTACTTC
J gene: TRBJ2-7
D gene: NA
CDR3 length: 12
V gene: TRBV5-1

CDR3 protein: CASSMRSSGNTIYF
CDR3 DNA: TGTGCCAGTAGTATGCGTTCCTCTGGAAACACCATATATTTT
J gene: TRBJ1-3
D gene: NA
CDR3 length: 14
V gene: TRBV19

CDR3 protein: CASSQGGDTRREKLFF
CDR3 DNA: TGCGCCAGCAGCCAAGGGGGAGACACTCGTCGGGAAAAACTGTTTTTT
J gene: TRBJ1-4
D gene: NA
CDR3 length: 16
V gene: TRBV4-1

CDR3 protein: CASSPITANTGELFF
CDR3 DNA: TGTGCCAGCTCACCTATAACGGCGAACACCGGGGAGCTGTTTTTT
J gene: TRBJ2-2
D gene: NA
CDR3 length: 15
V gene: TRBV18

CDR3 protein: CASSQVGTETYEQYF
CDR3 DNA: TGCGCCAGCAGCCAAGTTGGGACAGAGACCTACGAGCAGTACTTC
J gene: TRBJ2-7
D gene: TRBD1
CDR3 length: 15
V gene: TRBV4-1

CDR3 protein: CASSEVGDRGYEQYF
CDR3 DNA: TGTGCCAGCAGTGAAGTAGGGGACAGGGGGTACGAGCAGTACTTC
J gene: TRBJ2-7
D gene: TRBD1
CDR3 length: 15
V gene: TRBV25-1

CDR3 protein: CASSLSEFSSYNEQFF
CDR3 DNA: TGCGCCAGCAGCTTGTCAGAGTTCAGCTCCTACAATGAGCAGTTCTTC
J gene: TRBJ2-1
D gene: NA
CDR3 length: 16
V gene: TRBV5-1

CDR3 protein: CASSLTSGTTYGYTF
CDR3 DNA: TGTGCCAGTAGCCTAACCTCCGGGACAACCTATGGCTACACCTTC
J gene: TRBJ1-2
D gene: NA
CDR3 length: 15
V gene: TRBV19

CDR3 protein: CASSFDRKAFF
CDR3 DNA: TGTGCCAGCAGCTTCGACAGAAAAGCTTTCTTT
J gene: TRBJ1-1
D gene: NA
CDR3 length: 11
V gene: TRBV7-2

CDR3 protein: CASSPTEGLRSEQFF
CDR3 DNA: TGTGCCAGCAGCCCAACCGAGGGACTTCGTTCTGAGCAGTTCTTC
J gene: TRBJ2-1
D gene: NA
CDR3 length: 15
V gene: TRBV7-3